Listed below are T cell receptor beta chains from one sample, sequenced in a study of shared clonotypes between healthy human individuals. Repertoires were generated with immunoSEQ multiplex PCR, while TCRdb's copy carries only in-frame clones and drops some. Of millions of clones in the sample, roughly 96% are singletons; the top ten hold 0.13%. The sample consisted of naive CD4+ T cells sorted from blood. The receptors come from a man between 18 and 35 years old in good health. Both conserved end residues are part of each CDR3. The D gene is left open where the match is weak.

v_gene	j_gene	d_gene	CDR3aa
TRBV18	TRBJ2-7	.	CASSPVDDRTSYEQYF
TRBV4-2	TRBJ1-3	.	CASSPGPGNTIYF
TRBV5-1	TRBJ1-1	.	CASSPSAANTEAFF
TRBV30	TRBJ2-6	.	CAWSVRVTGGANVLTF
TRBV5-1	TRBJ2-2	.	CASSQGVNTGELFF
TRBV6-5	TRBJ2-2	.	CASRPANGELFF
TRBV2	TRBJ2-3	TRBD2	CASGLAGGTDTQYF
TRBV7-6	TRBJ2-7	.	CASSRLIDSYEQYF
TRBV5-1	TRBJ1-2	.	CASSPEGDANYGYTF
TRBV4-3	TRBJ2-1	.	CASSPGSWTAGDEQFF
TRBV6-5	TRBJ1-2	TRBD1	CASSDRGQGHYTF
TRBV6-1	TRBJ2-7	.	CASSRLYEQYF
TRBV12-5	TRBJ1-1	.	CASGLVSVAGRNTEAFF
TRBV10-1	TRBJ2-7	.	CASSETGAGTSYEQYF
TRBV11-2	TRBJ2-3	.	CASSLAVEEWTQYF
TRBV18	TRBJ2-7	.	CASSPGRSSYEQYF
TRBV2	TRBJ1-4	.	CASSGGDRRVF
TRBV4-3	TRBJ1-6	.	CASSQDPTGPLLYF
TRBV5-1	TRBJ1-1	TRBD1	CASSLVGQGFSEAFF
TRBV21-1	TRBJ2-1	.	CASIPRTSGSYNEQFF
TRBV9	TRBJ2-7	TRBD2	CASSRGGTSGSWEQYF
TRBV6-5	TRBJ2-5	TRBD2	CASSFPTSGGQETQYF
TRBV19	TRBJ1-2	.	CAPSPRVGYTF
TRBV6-5	TRBJ1-1	.	CASSSPERKGTEAFF
TRBV19	TRBJ1-2	.	CASSILETGRGYTF
TRBV6-4	TRBJ1-2	.	CASSDSIVKRGYTF
TRBV6-1	TRBJ2-6	TRBD1	CASRPDRVGANVLTF
TRBV4-3	TRBJ2-7	TRBD2	CASSQEGGLAVYEQYF
TRBV28	TRBJ2-7	.	CASSLVGSEQYF
TRBV7-7	TRBJ2-7	TRBD1	CASSLGGTGEYEQYF
TRBV4-1	TRBJ2-5	.	CASSQPRAGALGETQYF
TRBV7-8	TRBJ2-3	.	CASSLATRKGTDTQYF
TRBV19	TRBJ2-4	TRBD1	CASSIRGLGAKNIQYF
TRBV28	TRBJ2-1	.	CASSSQPRGYNEQFF
TRBV6-1	TRBJ2-4	.	CASRDSVSQYF
TRBV29-1	TRBJ1-1	.	CSVELVATEAFF
TRBV9	TRBJ2-1	.	CASSIGGAGLATNEQFF
TRBV4-1	TRBJ1-6	.	CASSQDLGGGSPLHF
TRBV10-3	TRBJ1-3	.	CAISVGDFISGNTIYF
TRBV15	TRBJ2-1	TRBD1	CATSRERDSSYNEQFF
TRBV18	TRBJ2-4	.	CASSPPPSNTAKNIQYF
TRBV6-4	TRBJ2-1	.	CASSASAPSSYNEQFF
TRBV28	TRBJ1-6	.	CASSFEQVHSPLHF
TRBV5-1	TRBJ1-1	TRBD1	CASSSDRGYTEAFF
TRBV27	TRBJ1-1	.	CASSSNHASTEAFF
TRBV6-5	TRBJ2-7	TRBD1	CASRDRTAYEQYF
TRBV9	TRBJ1-3	.	CASSVAQTGNTIYF
TRBV5-1	TRBJ2-6	.	CASSLGGARPGANVLTF